A single sample is the source of the 15 T cell receptor beta chains below, sequenced in a study of monozygotic twins with inflammatory bowel disease. TCRdb re-called the 5' RACE reads; every CDR3 protein appears as one record, without DNA. In all, the sample yields about 210,000 distinct CDR3 sequences. The sample comprised blood. These receptors were taken from a human donor with ulcerative colitis or Crohn's disease, or a healthy co-twin of an affected twin (not recorded which).

The V gene is TRBV7-8, the J gene TRBJ1-2. The CDR3 is made up of 17 amino acids. The germline CDR1 and CDR2 sequences are SGHVS and FQNEAQ. The CDR3 protein is CASSLVVVPTQNYGYTF.

V usage is TRBV5-1 and J usage is TRBJ2-7. The germline V gene encodes CDR1 SGHRS and CDR2 YFSETQ. The CDR3 runs to 14 residues. The CDR3 reads CASRRSFAEDEQYF.

The J gene is TRBJ1-4, the V gene TRBV7-9; the D gene TCRdb calls, TRBD1, cannot be checked with no DNA. From germline, CDR1 is SEHNR and CDR2 FQNEAQ (reference sequence). The CDR3 consists of 17 residues. The CDR3 here is CASSPSPVSSNNEKLFF.

The chain recombines TRBV2 with TRBJ1-5; there is no DNA to check the TCRdb D call of TRBD1. The germline CDR1 and CDR2 sequences are SNHLY and FYNNEI. The CDR3 is made up of 14 amino acids. The CDR3 here is CASIVDRLEQPQHF.

The V and J genes are TRBV20-1 and TRBJ2-3; TCRdb's D call of TRBD1 is untestable without DNA. The germline gives CDR1 DFQATT, CDR2 SNEGSKA (reference sequence). CDR3 length: 14 residues. The chain's CDR3 is CSATAGGNTDTQYF.

The rearrangement uses TRBV20-1 and TRBJ1-5. The CDR3 is made up of 13 amino acids. Germline V lookup: CDR1 DFQATT, CDR2 SNEGSKA (reference sequence). The CDR3 is CSARHIENQPQHF.

V usage is TRBV7-8 and J usage is TRBJ1-1. The CDR3 is 15 amino acids. Per the germline V gene, CDR1 is SGHVS and CDR2 is FQNEAQ. The CDR3 loop reads CASSLATRRNTEAFF.

The chain joins TRBV20-1 to TRBJ2-2; TCRdb indicates TRBD2, and absent DNA this call remains unverified. This CDR3 has 15 amino acids. The germline CDR1 and CDR2 sequences are DFQATT and SNEGSKA (reference sequence). The CDR3 is CSARASGGITGELFF.

V gene TRBV20-1 combines with J gene TRBJ2-4; as DNA is missing, the TRBD1 call by TCRdb cannot be tested. Germline CDR1 DFQATT, CDR2 SNEGSKA (reference sequence). This CDR3 comprises 12 residues. This CDR3 reads CSASAQGNIQYF.

This chain links TRBV3-1 with TRBJ2-7; TCRdb returns TRBD1, unconfirmable since there is no DNA. This CDR3 contains 13 residues. Germline V lookup: CDR1 LGHDT, CDR2 YNNKEL (reference sequence). CDR3 protein: CASSFDRGYEQYF.

The V gene is TRBV7-8, the J gene TRBJ1-1; TCRdb calls TRBD1, which cannot be checked without DNA. The V gene's germline CDR1 is SGHVS and CDR2 FQNEAQ. The CDR3 length is 13 residues. CDR3 loop: CASRRDVNTEAFF.

The V gene is TRBV7-3, the J gene TRBJ2-3. The V gene's germline CDR1 is SGHTA and CDR2 FQGTGA. The CDR3 contains 14 residues. The CDR3 spells CASSLMLGADTQYF.

V usage is TRBV3-1 and J usage is TRBJ1-3. The CDR3 contains 16 residues. Germline V CDR1 and CDR2: LGHDT, YNNKEL (reference sequence). The CDR3 sequence: CASSQRDFGFRNTIYF. Full variable domain (outside the CDR3, taken from reference TRBV3-1 and TRBJ1-3): DTAVSQTPKYLVTQMGNDKSIKCEQNLGHDTMYWYKQDSKKFLKIMFSYNNKELIINETVPNRFSPKSPDKAHLNLHINSLELGDSAVYFCASSQRDFGFRNTIYFGEGSWLTVV.

The V gene is TRBV12-3 or TRBV12-4, the J gene TRBJ1-5. The CDR3 runs to 12 residues. CDR3: CASRYSNQPQHF.

The rearrangement uses TRBV7-6 and TRBJ2-7. The CDR3 totals 15 residues. Germline values: CDR1 SGHVS, CDR2 FNYEAQ. The chain's CDR3 is CASSFHGGSPYEQYF. The full variable domain, completed using reference TRBV7-6 and TRBJ2-7, is GAGVSQSPRYKVTKRGQDVALRCDPISGHVSLYWYRQALGQGPEFLTYFNYEAQQDKSGLPNDRFSAERPEGSISTLTIQRTEQRDSAMYRCASSFHGGSPYEQYFGPGTRLTVT.